This passage covers 8 T cell receptor beta chains from one sample sequenced in a study of shared clonotypes between healthy human individuals. The data were produced by immunoSEQ multiplex PCR, yet TCRdb's version contains in-frame clones alone and is incomplete. Here the sample spans nearly 2 million clones, approximately 94% being singletons. Naive CD8 cells lacked CD45RO, underwent positive selection for CCR7 and left out terminally differentiated effector memory CD45RA+ cells. The sequenced sample consisted of naive CD8+ T cells sorted from blood. Receptors were obtained from a man younger than 35 in good health.

The chain carries TRBV28 and TRBJ1-1; D not certain. The germline CDR1 and CDR2 sequences are MDHEN and SYDVKM. V was clipped by 2 bases and J by 3 bases, with 13 bases between them. CDR3 length: 15 residues. The DNA for the CDR3 is TGTGCCAGCAGTTTAAGCGGGAGGCTGGACACTGAAGCTTTCTTT. This gives the protein CASSLSGRLDTEAFF.

To note about this clone: The sample contains more than one DNA sequence encoding this CDR3. This chain links TRBV7-9 with TRBJ2-7; D ambiguous. The V and J ends lost 0 bases and 0 bases respectively, with 6 bases between them. The CDR3 contains 14 residues. Looked up from germline, CDR1 is SEHNR and CDR2 is FQNEAQ (reference sequence). The CDR3 loop reads CASSLAGVSYEQYF. For the CDR3, the DNA is TGTGCCAGCAGCTTAGCGGGCGTCTCCTACGAGCAGTACTTC.

V usage is TRBV13 and J usage is TRBJ1-6; TRBD1 is a possible D gene (6 bases). This CDR3 has 18 residues. V lost 5 bases and J 10 bases, leaving 27 bases between the germline ends. Per the germline V gene, CDR1 is PRHDT and CDR2 is FYEKMQ (reference sequence). The CDR3 loop reads CASSQTGLVDKMDSPLHF. DNA of the CDR3: TGTGCCAGCAGCCAAACAGGGTTAGTCGACAAGATGGACTCACCCCTCCACTTT. The full variable domain, in which reference TRBV13 and TRBJ1-6 provide the parts outside the CDR3, is AAGVIQSPRHLIKEKRETATLKCYPIPRHDTVYWYQQGPGQDPQFLISFYEKMQSDKGSIPDRFSAQQFSDYHSELNMSSLELGDSALYFCASSQTGLVDKMDSPLHFGNGTRLTVT.

V usage is TRBV2 and J usage is TRBJ2-7; possibly TRBD1 for D (6 bases). The CDR3 is 15 residues long. V lost 4 bases to trimming and J lost 3 bases, with 16 bases between them. Germline CDR1 is SNHLY and CDR2 is FYNNEI. The CDR3 loop reads CASSGGTGKNYEQYF. CDR3 nucleotides: TGTGCCAGCAGTGGGGGTACAGGGAAAAACTACGAGCAGTACTTC.

The chain employs TRBV4-1 and TRBJ2-7; TRBD2 matches at 11 bases. Per germline, CDR1 MGHRA and CDR2 YSYEKL. The CDR3 length is 15 residues. Germline trimming cut 3 bases from V and 2 bases from J; bases unmatched to any gene: 3. The CDR3 loop reads CASSHTSGGTYEQYF. DNA of the CDR3: TGCGCCAGCAGCCATACTAGCGGGGGAACCTACGAGCAGTACTTC.

V and J are TRBV5-1 and TRBJ1-2; no clear D gene. V lost 0 bases and J 1 base, leaving 4 bases between the germline ends. CDR3 length: 13 residues. The germline V gene encodes CDR1 SGHRS and CDR2 YFSETQ. For the CDR3, the DNA is TGCGCCAGCAGCTTGGAAAATAACTATGGCTACACCTTC. Translating gives CASSLENNYGYTF. The full variable domain, its missing parts supplied by reference TRBV5-1 and TRBJ1-2, is KAGVTQTPRYLIKTRGQQVTLSCSPISGHRSVSWYQQTPGQGLQFLFEYFSETQRNKGNFPGRFSGRQFSNSRSEMNVSTLELGDSALYLCASSLENNYGYTFGSGTRLTVV.

This clone came up once. Other DNA sequences in this specimen translate into the identical CDR3. The chain joins TRBV9 to TRBJ2-7, with 10 bases fitting TRBD2. The CDR3 runs 15 residues. J lost 1 base, V lost 3 bases, and 4 bases had no gene match. Looked up from germline, CDR1 is SGDLS and CDR2 is YYNGEE. The CDR3 here is CASSAGLAASYEQYF. CDR3 in DNA: TGTGCCAGCAGCGCCGGACTAGCGGCTTCCTACGAGCAGTACTTC. The full variable domain, completed using reference TRBV9 and TRBJ2-7, is DSGVTQTPKHLITATGQRVTLRCSPRSGDLSVYWYQQSLDQGLQFLIQYYNGEERAKGNILERFSAQQFPDLHSELNLSSLELGDSALYFCASSAGLAASYEQYFGPGTRLTVT.

The gene calls are TRBV4-3 and TRBJ2-1, with D perhaps matching TRBD2 (6 bases). There are 17 residues in the CDR3. Per the germline V gene, CDR1 is LGHNA and CDR2 is YSLEER. V was shortened by 0 bases and J by 5 bases, with 17 bases between the two germline ends. CDR3 region: CASSQDTEGPDHNEQFF. DNA for the CDR3: TGCGCCAGCAGCCAAGATACGGAGGGACCGGACCACAATGAGCAGTTCTTC.